This T cell receptor beta chain was captured in a study of blood T cell repertoires in COVID-19 (TCRdb year 2020). Notes on the research overall: Samples from collaborators originated in the United States, Italy and Spain and spanned both the acute and convalescent phases of COVID-19. The material from the prospective study consisted of cDNA or gDNA derived from T cells, B-cell-depleted T cells, or PBMCs. Deeply sampled blood TCRbeta repertoires from subjects exposed to, actively infected with, or recovered from COVID-19 were included in the dataset. A freely available public database, intended as a resource for researchers studying the immune response to SARS-CoV-2, is where the repertoires were released. Samples were obtained from the ongoing ImmuneRACE study (first 160 participants) and from 1,254 subjects provided by 6 global collaborators. Sample metadata almost always included a de-identified subject ID, COVID-19 status, age in years and sex. Where available, HLA class I and class II types were obtained from metadata supplied by the sample provider rather than from assay-based typing.

General study outcomes and caveats: Clinical and demographic metadata were provided uncurated, with the amount varying by source and participant.

TCRbeta CDR3 regions were amplified from genomic DNA by means of the immunoSEQ Assay, a bias-controlled multiplex PCR. The authors' analysis ran thus. The number of nucleated cells in each sample was estimated from the amplification of reference gene primers within the assay. Sequence reads were collapsed and filtered to measure the absolute abundance of every unique TCRbeta CDR3 rearrangement. For each sample, productive Simpson clonality was calculated as the square root of Simpson's diversity index over productive rearrangements. The source is immuneACCESS, and TCRdb retained only in-frame sequences with V and J called. Part of the clones is not carried over; for the studies checked, unresolved V genes explain less than half of this, and the remainder is unexplained. V and J calls and clone size follow that table, whereas D and trimming were derived from the DNA. The sample table shows 85,000 to 95,000 clones, and over 80% are seen once. The ten largest clones add up to 3.5% to 4% of the sample.

Each collaborating institution followed its own protocols to collect whole blood in K2EDTA tubes. Collaborator samples were shipped for TCRbeta analysis as frozen whole blood, isolated PBMCs, or DNA extracted from either sample type. A remark on this clone: Its antigen has not been determined. No quality values exist for individual bases; no much larger clone is one base distant.

Sequences were obtained from peripheral blood. This receptor was obtained from a woman in her fifties or sixties in a cohort sampled during active COVID-19.

At the DNA level, the sequence is TGTGCCAGCAGCGTAGGAGGGGGCCCCCAGGAGACCCAGTACTTC. This encodes CASSVGGGPQETQYF. The chain is encoded by TRBV9 joined to TRBJ2-5, with 7 bases in between that match TRBD1. From the germline V gene, CDR1 is SGDLS and CDR2 is YYNGEE. CDR3 length: 15 amino acids, cysteine to phenylalanine. Only the CDR3 part of the read is kept: 45 bases, read in frame from the first base. V loses 0 bases at its end and J loses 5 bases; junction bases beyond the gene matches: 7.